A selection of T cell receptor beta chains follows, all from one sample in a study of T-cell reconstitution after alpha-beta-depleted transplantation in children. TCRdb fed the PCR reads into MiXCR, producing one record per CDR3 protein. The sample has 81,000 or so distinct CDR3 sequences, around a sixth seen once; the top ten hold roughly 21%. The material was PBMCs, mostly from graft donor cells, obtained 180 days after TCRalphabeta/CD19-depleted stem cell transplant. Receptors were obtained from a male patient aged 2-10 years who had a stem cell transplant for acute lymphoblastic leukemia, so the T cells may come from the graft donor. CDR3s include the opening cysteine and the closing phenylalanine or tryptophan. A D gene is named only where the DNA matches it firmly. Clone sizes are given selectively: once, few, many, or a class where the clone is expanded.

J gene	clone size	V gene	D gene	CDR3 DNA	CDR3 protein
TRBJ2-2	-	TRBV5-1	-	TGCGCCAGCAGCTTGTCCAGGGCCCGAGGAACCGGGGAGCTGTTTTTT	CASSLSRARGTGELFF
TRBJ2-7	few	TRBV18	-	TGTGCCAGCCACGGATCTCACCTCCTTTCCTACGAGCAGTACTTC	CASHGSHLLSYEQYF
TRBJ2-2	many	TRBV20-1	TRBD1	TGCAGTGCTAGAGGAATTGTTTCGGACAGGGTAATTACGAACACCGGGGAGCTGTTTTTT	CSARGIVSDRVITNTGELFF
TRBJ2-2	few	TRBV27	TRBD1	TGTGCCAGCAGGGGACAGTCGAACACCGGGGAGCTGTTTTTT	CASRGQSNTGELFF
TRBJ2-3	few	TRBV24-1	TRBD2	TGTGCCACCAGTGATCACGGGGGGGATACGCAGTATTTT	CATSDHGGDTQYF
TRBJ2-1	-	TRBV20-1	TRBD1	TGCAGTGCTGCGGACAGGGAAGGCTACAATGAGCAGTTCTTC	CSAADREGYNEQFF
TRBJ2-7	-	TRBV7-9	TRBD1	TGTGCCAGCAGCCGGGGACAGGGGGCGAGTGAGCAGTACTTC	CASSRGQGASEQYF
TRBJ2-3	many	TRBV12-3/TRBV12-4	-	TGTGCCAGCAGTTTTGAGTCTCAGGGGTGGGGCACAGATACGCAGTATTTT	CASSFESQGWGTDTQYF
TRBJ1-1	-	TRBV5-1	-	TGCGCCAGCAGCTTGGCCGGTCGACGGGTAGGGCTTGGCACTGAAGCTTTCTTT	CASSLAGRRVGLGTEAFF
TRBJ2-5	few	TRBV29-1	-	TGCAGCGTTGAAAGCGAGACCCAGTACTTC	CSVESETQYF
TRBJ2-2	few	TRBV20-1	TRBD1	TGCAGTGTCGAGGACAGGACAACAACCGGGGAGCTGTTTTTT	CSVEDRTTTGELFF
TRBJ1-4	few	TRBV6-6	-	TGTGCCAGCAGTTACATGACGGGCGAAAAACTGTTTTTT	CASSYMTGEKLFF
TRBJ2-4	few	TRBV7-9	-	TGTGCCAGCAGCTTAGGCAGGGTTGCCAAAAACATTCAGTACTTC	CASSLGRVAKNIQYF
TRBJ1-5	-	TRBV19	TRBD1	TGTGCCAGCCGGGACAGCCCCCGGGGTCCTAATCAGCCCCAGCATTTT	CASRDSPRGPNQPQHF
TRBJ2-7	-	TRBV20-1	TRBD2	TGCAGTGCTAGACCGAGCGGGGCCTACGAGCAGTACTTC	CSARPSGAYEQYF
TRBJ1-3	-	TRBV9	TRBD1	TGTGCCAGCAGCCCGGGACAGAGCTCTGGAAACACCATATATTTT	CASSPGQSSGNTIYF
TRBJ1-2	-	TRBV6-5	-	TGTGCCAGCAGTTACTGGGGGCAAGCTGGCAAGGACTATGGCTACACCTTC	CASSYWGQAGKDYGYTF
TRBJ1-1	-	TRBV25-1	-	TGTGCCAGCAGTGTTGACTTTGAAGCTTTCTTT	CASSVDFEAFF
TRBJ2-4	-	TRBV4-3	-	TGCGCCAGCAGCCAAGCCCGAGGACTCAAAAACATTCAGTACTTC	CASSQARGLKNIQYF
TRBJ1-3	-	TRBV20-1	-	TGCAGTGCCCGGGCGGGGGGCAATGGAAACACCATATATTTT	CSARAGGNGNTIYF
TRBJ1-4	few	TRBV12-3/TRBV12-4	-	TGTGCCAGCAGTTTATCGGGTGAAAAACTGTTTTTT	CASSLSGEKLFF
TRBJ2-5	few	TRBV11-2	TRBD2	TGTGCCAGCAGCTCTAGACTAGCGGGGGGAAGACAAGAGACCCAGTACTTC	CASSSRLAGGRQETQYF
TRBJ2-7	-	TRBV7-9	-	TGTTCCAGCAGCTTATTTGAGGGCTGG	CSSSLFEGW
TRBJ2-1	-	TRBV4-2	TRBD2	TGTGCCAGCAGCCAAGATGCGGGAGGGCACGATGAGCAGTTCTTC	CASSQDAGGHDEQFF
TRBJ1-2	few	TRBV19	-	TGTGCCAGTAGGAGAGAGGGATCGAACTATGGCTACACCTTC	CASRREGSNYGYTF
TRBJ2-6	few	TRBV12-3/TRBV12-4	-	TGTGCCAGCAGTTCCAGGGTTGGGGATCCTGGGGCCAACGTCCTGACTTTC	CASSSRVGDPGANVLTF
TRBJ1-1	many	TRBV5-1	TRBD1	TGCGCCAGCAGCCTGACAGGGGTAAACACTGAAGCTTTCTTT	CASSLTGVNTEAFF
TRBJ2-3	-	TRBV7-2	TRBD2	TGTTCCAGCAGCCCCCCGGGGGGGACAGATACGCAGTATTTT	CSSSPPGGTDTQYF
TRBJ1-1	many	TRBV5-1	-	TGCGCCAGCAGCTTGCGTTTCGCTGAAGCTTTCTTT	CASSLRFAEAFF
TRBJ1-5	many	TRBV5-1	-	TGCGCCAGCAGCTTGGCGGGTAATACGGATCAGCCCCAGCATTTT	CASSLAGNTDQPQHF
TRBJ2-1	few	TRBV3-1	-	TGTGCCAGCAGCCCCTCGGCGTACAATGAGCAGTTCTTC	CASSPSAYNEQFF
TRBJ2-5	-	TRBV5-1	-	TGCGCCAGCAGCTTGGAACAGCGCGGAGAGACCCAGTACTTC	CASSLEQRGETQYF